This TCR beta chain comes out of a study of blood T cell repertoires in COVID-19. Study overall: Specimens from acute and convalescent COVID-19 originated in the United States, Italy and Spain. Nucleic acid was either cDNA or gDNA, and it came from T cells, B-cell-depleted T cells, or PBMCs.

Germline V gene lookup returns CDR1 MDHEN and CDR2 SYDVKM. The CDR3 consists of 16 residues. Trimming took 4 bases from V and 6 from J; bases not matched to a gene: 10. TCRdb's table, derived via immunoSEQ multiplex PCR, lists solely in-frame clones and lacks some. This sample has 160,000 or so clones, with about 77% found just once. This clonotype was obtained from a woman of 80 years or more with acute or convalescent COVID-19. The rearrangement links TRBV28 to TRBJ1-5; 9 bases agree with TRBD1. The source material was peripheral blood. The CDR3 sequence is CASSSSMTGGGQPQHF. CDR3 DNA: TGTGCCAGCAGTTCCTCCATGACAGGGGGTGGTCAGCCCCAGCATTTT.